A single sample is the source of the 9 T cell receptor beta chains below, sequenced in a study of OX40 agonist ivuxolimab in advanced cancers. Repertoires were generated with immunoSEQ multiplex PCR, while TCRdb's copy carries only in-frame clones and drops some. The profile shows about 24,000 clones, 80% to 85% of them singletons. The specimen was CD4+ or CD8+ T cells sorted from blood, collected in a trial of the OX40 agonist ivuxolimab. Receptors were obtained from an adult with an advanced solid tumor such as melanoma, head and neck, liver or kidney cancer.

The chain has TRBV4-1 and TRBJ1-1; 8 bases agree with TRBD1. The length of the CDR3 is 15 residues. Per germline, CDR1 MGHRA and CDR2 YSYEKL. V shed 3 bases, J shed 2 bases, and the junction held 5 bases outside the gene matches. CDR3 loop: CASSHLTGANTEAFF. The CDR3 coding sequence is TGCGCCAGCAGCCATTTGACAGGGGCCAACACTGAAGCTTTCTTT.

The V and J genes are TRBV7-6 and TRBJ2-5, with D possibly TRBD2 on 7 matching bases. CDR3 length: 16 residues. Germline loops: CDR1 SGHVS, CDR2 FNYEAQ. V lost 5 bases and J 3 bases, leaving 19 bases between the germline ends. CDR3 loop: CASSRTLGGLKETQYF. CDR3 DNA sequence: TGTGCCAGCAGCCGGACTTTGGGGGGGCTCAAAGAGACCCAGTACTTC.

The rearrangement joins TRBV19 to TRBJ1-1; 7 positions agree with TRBD1. V lost 3 bases, J lost 7 bases, and 5 bases stayed unmatched. This CDR3 is 13 amino acids long. Germline assignment: CDR1 LNHDA and CDR2 SQIVND (reference sequence). The CDR3 region is CASSIRDRVEAFF. The CDR3 DNA is TGTGCCAGTAGTATTCGGGACAGAGTTGAAGCTTTCTTT.

V and J are TRBV10-3 and TRBJ2-3; D unresolved. CDR3 length: 16 amino acids. Germline assignment: CDR1 ENHRY and CDR2 SYGVKD. The ends were cut back, 0 bases at V and 0 bases at J, with 10 bases in the middle. In DNA form, the CDR3 reads TGTGCCATCAGTGAGTCGCCAGACACTAGCACAGATACGCAGTATTTT. This gives the protein CAISESPDTSTDTQYF.

V usage is TRBV5-5 and J usage is TRBJ2-5, with 8 bases matching TRBD2. The CDR3 runs to 17 residues. Germline lookup yields CDR1 SGHKS and CDR2 YYEKEE (reference sequence). V trimming: 2 bases; J trimming: 4 bases; junction bases outside the gene matches: 13. CDR3 residues: CASSFQTSGLGSETQYF. The CDR3 nucleotides are TGTGCCAGCAGCTTCCAAACTAGCGGCTTGGGGTCAGAGACCCAGTACTTC.

The V gene is TRBV15, the J gene TRBJ2-1, with D possibly TRBD1 on 5 matching bases. Trimming stripped 0 bases from V and 6 bases from J, with 12 bases between. This CDR3 comprises 15 residues. The V gene's germline CDR1 is LNHNV and CDR2 YYDKDF (reference sequence). The CDR3, as DNA: TGTGCCACCAGCAGAGATTTCGCTACAGGCAATGAGCAGTTCTTC. Its protein product is CATSRDFATGNEQFF.

The J gene is TRBJ2-7, the V gene TRBV29-1, with 7 bases aligning to TRBD1. With V trimmed by 5 bases and J by 1 base, 2 bases remained unmatched. This CDR3 is built from 12 residues. Germline CDR1 SQVTM, CDR2 ANQGSEA. The CDR3 sequence: CSVTGASYEQYF. Written as DNA, the CDR3 is TGCAGCGTTACAGGGGCTTCCTACGAGCAGTACTTC.

V gene TRBV11-2 combines with J gene TRBJ2-5; D is undetermined. V shed 2 bases and J shed 5 bases, with 9 bases lying between them. Germline V gives CDR1 SGHAT, CDR2 FQNNGV. The CDR3 is 13 residues long. The CDR3 DNA reads TGTGCCAGCAGCTTACCCCTCAGTGAGACCCAGTACTTC. Translated: CASSLPLSETQYF.

This chain links TRBV5-6 with TRBJ2-3, with D maybe TRBD2 (6 bases). Germline CDR1 reads SGHDT; CDR2 reads YYEEEE. The CDR3 covers 14 residues. Trimming took 3 bases from V and 4 from J, leaving 12 bases between them. CDR3 DNA sequence: TGTGCCAGCAGCTCCCCCGGGAGCGCAGATACGCAGTATTTT. Protein: CASSSPGSADTQYF.